This TCR beta chain was sequenced for a study of T-cell memory formation after mild COVID-19. This clonotype was observed a handful of times. TCRdb called the 5' RACE reads again in MiXCR, with one record for every CDR3 protein. The data show 100,000 to 150,000 distinct CDR3 sequences, with about 5.9% seen just once and 2% to 2.5% held by the top ten. CDR1 and CDR2 (germline): SGHRS, YFSETQ. The ends lost 2 bases at V and 1 base at J; junction bases unmatched: 7. The CDR3 spans 16 residues. The rearrangement links TRBV5-1 to TRBJ2-5, with TRBD1 matching over 8 bases. Material: PBMCs or a T cell subset sorted from them (not recorded which). The sequence came from an adult woman who had mild COVID-19 (a few samples of this study predate the infection). Cell type and time point are not known. The CDR3 region has the DNA TGCGCCAGCAGCTTACGACCGGGACAGGTCCAAGAGACCCAGTACTTC. Amino acid sequence: CASSLRPGQVQETQYF.